The rows below give T cell receptor beta chains drawn from one sample of a study of cytomegalovirus exposure and HLA in healthy donors. Assay used: immunoSEQ multiplex PCR; TCRdb lists only in-frame clones, some missing. The sample holds more than 75,000 clones; around 68% are singletons and the top ten take under 10%. The sample comprised PBMCs. The source is a man in his forties or fifties in good health and CMV-seropositive. CDR3s include the opening cysteine and the closing phenylalanine or tryptophan. The D gene is left open where the match is weak.

J gene,V gene,D gene,CDR3 protein
TRBJ2-7,TRBV28,NA,CASSIRQVTYEQYF
TRBJ2-2,TRBV10-3,TRBD2,CAISPSGMEGELFF
TRBJ1-1,TRBV19,TRBD1,CASSGYRGLYTEAFF
TRBJ1-4,TRBV13,NA,CASSQDRGEKLFF
TRBJ2-7,TRBV9,TRBD2,CASTPGTSFHEQYF
TRBJ2-5,TRBV18,NA,CASSPFRSEETQYF
TRBJ1-5,TRBV2,NA,CASTQTQGNQPQHF
TRBJ1-2,TRBV18,TRBD1,CASSPNPQGANYGYTF
TRBJ2-2,TRBV6-5,NA,CASKAAGPAGELFF
TRBJ1-6,TRBV28,NA,CASSYENSPLHF